This T cell receptor (beta chain) was sequenced during a study of beta chain bispecific antibodies for T cell cancers. Expansion lasted two to three days, with either anti-CD3 antibody OKT3 or CD3/CD28 beads. Culture medium contained IL-2 at about 91 IU/ml and IL-7 at approximately 4.6 ng/ml. Study outcomes and limitations: In these mixed samples, most targeted TRBV reads derived from the leukemia cell line. After anti-TRBV12 rather than anti-CD19 exposure, TRBV12-3 made up about 99% less of total TRBV signal.

The CDR3 covers 17 residues. V lost 4 bases to trimming and J lost 4 bases; unmatched junction nucleotides: 17. CDR1 is GTSNPN, CDR2 SVGIG, per germline (reference sequence). This clonotype has just a few counts. As yet, its antigen is unknown. TCRdb reprocessed the 5' RACE reads with MiXCR, giving one entry per CDR3 protein. The table shows tens of thousands of distinct CDR3 sequences, with 2% to 2.5% occurring only once. The gene calls are TRBV30 and TRBJ1-1; TRBD1 aligns across 8 bases. This specimen was healthy donor T cells cultured with leukemia cells, taken from a culture containing a bispecific antibody targeting TCR Vbeta12. This TCR derives from a human donor in good health. Some clones in this sample may be carry-over from other donors' samples. This CDR3 reads CAWTLGQAIQGSTEAFF. The DNA of the CDR3 is TGTGCCTGGACCCTGGGACAGGCCATCCAAGGGAGCACTGAAGCTTTCTTT.